This TCR beta chain is from a study of patients and donors after allogeneic stem cell transplantation. The V gene lost 2 bases and the J gene lost 8 bases, with 21 bases spanning the gap. This CDR3 comprises 16 residues. Germline CDR1 and CDR2: MNHEY and SVGEGT. Each CDR3 protein is one row after TCRdb ran MiXCR on the RT-PCR reads. Here the sample spans under 200,000 distinct CDR3 sequences, 30% being singletons. V and J are TRBV6-2 or TRBV6-3 and TRBJ1-1; D not certain. The sample was blood, either unsorted or a sorted T cell fraction (not recorded which). The receptor comes from a human donor who was either an allogeneic HSCT recipient or a stem cell or donor lymphocyte infusion donor (not recorded which). It is not recorded whose cells these are; they may come from a transplant donor. The CDR3 is CASSYRASDFDREAFF. The CDR3 DNA sequence: TGTGCCAGCAGTTACCGGGCATCCGATTTTGATCGGGAAGCTTTCTTT.